A selection of T cell receptor beta chains follows, all from one sample in a study of blood T cells in healthy people across ages. TCRdb analysed the 5' RACE reads with MiXCR anew, one entry per CDR3 protein. The sample lists about a million distinct CDR3 sequences; roughly 50% were seen once. Sample: blood. Receptors were obtained from a man aged 25 to 40 in good health. Each CDR3 is given with its conserved first and last residue. The D gene is left open where the match is weak. The size of a clone is reported for some rows only, either as once, few or many, or as a class for expanded clones.

clone_size	d_call	v_call	j_call	cdr3_aa	cdr3_nt
.	.	TRBV7-9	TRBJ1-1	CASSLAIGGTEAFF	TGTGCCAGCAGCTTAGCTATTGGGGGCACTGAAGCTTTCTTT
.	TRBD2	TRBV27	TRBJ2-1	CASSLGPAGGRVYNEQFF	TGTGCCAGCAGTTTAGGTCCAGCGGGGGGGCGGGTATACAATGAGCAGTTCTTC
.	.	TRBV5-1	TRBJ1-4	CASSYNPDTNEKLFF	TGCGCCAGCAGCTACAATCCGGACACAAATGAAAAACTGTTTTTT
.	.	TRBV21-1	TRBJ2-1	CASSKRGLEGCHEQFF	TGTGCCAGCAGCAAACGCGGGCTAGAGGGGTGCCATGAGCAGTTCTTC
few	.	TRBV18	TRBJ2-3	CASSPDEASTDTQYF	TGTGCCAGCTCACCGGACGAAGCTAGCACAGATACGCAGTATTTT
.	TRBD2	TRBV6-5	TRBJ2-3	CASSDRGVTDTQYF	TGTGCCAGCAGTGACCGGGGGGTCACAGATACGCAGTATTTT
.	.	TRBV14	TRBJ2-5	CASSQTVESEQYF	TGTGCCAGCAGCCAAACTGTCGAGAGTGAGCAGTACTTC
.	.	TRBV5-1	TRBJ2-2	CASSLAQPGTGELFF	TGCGCCAGCAGCTTGGCACAGCCGGGCACCGGGGAGCTGTTTTTT
.	.	TRBV20-1	TRBJ1-4	CSARDPRGVSEKLFF	TGCAGTGCTAGAGATCCTAGGGGGGTTTCTGAAAAACTGTTTTTT
.	.	TRBV29-1	TRBJ1-4	CSARDTRNEKLFF	TGCAGCGCCCGGGACACCCGTAATGAAAAACTGTTTTTT
few	.	TRBV27	TRBJ2-7	CASSRDESYEQYF	TGTGCCAGCAGCCGGGACGAATCCTACGAGCAGTACTTC
.	.	TRBV2	TRBJ2-5	CASRATGRETQYF	TGTGCCAGCAGAGCCACAGGGAGGGAGACCCAGTACTTC
.	.	TRBV6-5	TRBJ2-7	CASSYGQISYEQYF	TGTGCCAGCAGTTACGGACAGATCTCCTACGAGCAGTACTTC
.	.	TRBV24-1	TRBJ2-2	CATSDLDPNLRDTGELFF	TGTGCCACCAGTGATTTGGACCCAAACTTGAGGGACACCGGGGAGCTGTTTTTT
few	.	TRBV6-1	TRBJ1-6	CASSERQANSPLHF	TGTGCCAGCAGTGAACGACAGGCTAATTCACCCCTCCACTTT
.	TRBD1	TRBV20-1	TRBJ2-3	CSASSHGQGTDTQYF	TGCAGTGCTAGCTCCCACGGACAGGGCACAGATACGCAGTATTTT
.	TRBD1	TRBV7-3	TRBJ2-1	CASSDQRTGKNEQFF	TGTGCCAGCAGCGATCAGAGGACAGGGAAGAATGAGCAGTTCTTC
.	.	TRBV6-5	TRBJ1-2	CASSDGSNYGYTF	TGTGCCAGCAGTGACGGCAGTAACTATGGCTACACCTTC
.	.	TRBV29-1	TRBJ2-7	CSSRRGESEQYF	TGCAGCTCAAGGAGGGGGGAGTCCGAGCAGTACTTC
.	.	TRBV7-2	TRBJ2-7	CASSLENGEQYF	TGTGCCAGCAGCTTAGAGAACGGCGAGCAGTACTTC
.	TRBD1	TRBV30	TRBJ1-2	CAWRQGDGYTF	TGTGCCTGGCGACAGGGCGATGGCTACACCTTC
few	.	TRBV10-3	TRBJ2-7	CAISESKGVNEQYF	TGTGCCATCAGTGAGTCGAAGGGGGTCAACGAGCAGTACTTC
few	.	TRBV6-2/TRBV6-3	TRBJ2-7	CASSLNQGAEQYF	TGTGCCAGCAGTCTCAACCAGGGAGCCGAGCAGTACTTC
.	TRBD2	TRBV24-1	TRBJ2-7	CATSSGTSYEQYF	TGTGCCACCTCTAGCGGGACCTCCTACGAGCAGTACTTC
few	TRBD2	TRBV9	TRBJ2-3	CASSVSGGRTDTQYF	TGTGCCAGCAGCGTAAGCGGGGGGAGGACAGATACGCAGTATTTT
.	.	TRBV7-9	TRBJ1-1	CASSLNEIRSWTEAFF	TGTGCCAGCAGCTTAAATGAAATCAGGTCATGGACTGAAGCTTTCTTT